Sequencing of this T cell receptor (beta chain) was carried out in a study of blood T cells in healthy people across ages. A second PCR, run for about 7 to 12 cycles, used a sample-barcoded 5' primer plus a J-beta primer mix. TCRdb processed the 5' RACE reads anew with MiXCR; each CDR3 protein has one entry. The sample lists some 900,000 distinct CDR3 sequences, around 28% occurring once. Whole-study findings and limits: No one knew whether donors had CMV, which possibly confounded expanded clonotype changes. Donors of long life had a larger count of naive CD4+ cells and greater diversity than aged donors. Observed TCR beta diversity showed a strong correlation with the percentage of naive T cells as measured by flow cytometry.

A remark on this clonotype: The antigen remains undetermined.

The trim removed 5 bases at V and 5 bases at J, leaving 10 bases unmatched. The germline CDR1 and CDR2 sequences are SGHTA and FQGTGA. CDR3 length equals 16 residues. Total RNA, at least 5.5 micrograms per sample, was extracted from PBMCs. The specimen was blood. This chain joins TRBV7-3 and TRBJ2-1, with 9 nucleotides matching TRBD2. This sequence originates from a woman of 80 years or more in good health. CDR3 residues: CASSTHSGSVDNEQFF. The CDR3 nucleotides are TGTGCCAGCAGCACGCATAGCGGGAGCGTCGACAATGAGCAGTTCTTC.